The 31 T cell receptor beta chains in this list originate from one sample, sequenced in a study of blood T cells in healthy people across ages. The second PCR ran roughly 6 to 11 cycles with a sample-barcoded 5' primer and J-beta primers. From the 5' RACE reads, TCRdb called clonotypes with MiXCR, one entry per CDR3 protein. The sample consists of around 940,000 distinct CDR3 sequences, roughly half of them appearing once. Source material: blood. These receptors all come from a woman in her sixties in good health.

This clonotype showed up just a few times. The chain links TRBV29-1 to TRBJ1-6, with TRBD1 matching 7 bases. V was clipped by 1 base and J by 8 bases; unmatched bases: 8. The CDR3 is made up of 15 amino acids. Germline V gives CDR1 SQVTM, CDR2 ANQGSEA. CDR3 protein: CSVEGTTGVDSPLHF. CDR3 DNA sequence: TGCAGCGTTGAAGGCACCACAGGGGTTGATTCACCCCTCCACTTT.

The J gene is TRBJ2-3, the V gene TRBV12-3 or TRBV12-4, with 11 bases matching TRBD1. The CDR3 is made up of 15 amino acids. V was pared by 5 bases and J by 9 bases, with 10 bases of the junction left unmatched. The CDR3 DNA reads TGTGCCAGCAGTCCAGCGGGACAGGGGGGATCGACGCAGTATTTT. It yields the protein CASSPAGQGGSTQYF.

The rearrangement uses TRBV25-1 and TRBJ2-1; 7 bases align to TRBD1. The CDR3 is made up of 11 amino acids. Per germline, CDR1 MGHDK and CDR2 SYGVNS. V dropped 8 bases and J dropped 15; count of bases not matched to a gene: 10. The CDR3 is CASLLGTASFF. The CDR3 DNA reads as TGTGCCAGCTTACTCGGGACAGCTTCGTTCTTC.

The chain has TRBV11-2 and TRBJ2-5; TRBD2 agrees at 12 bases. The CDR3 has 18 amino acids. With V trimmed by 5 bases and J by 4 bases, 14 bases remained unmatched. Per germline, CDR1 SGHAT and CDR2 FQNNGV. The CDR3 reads CASSLRSSGRGGGETQYF. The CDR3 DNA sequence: TGTGCCAGCAGCCTACGGTCTAGCGGGAGGGGAGGTGGAGAGACCCAGTACTTC. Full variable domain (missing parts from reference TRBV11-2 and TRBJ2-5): EAGVAQSPRYKIIEKRQSVAFWCNPISGHATLYWYQQILGQGPKLLIQFQNNGVVDDSQLPKDRFSAERLKGVDSTLKIQPAKLEDSAVYLCASSLRSSGRGGGETQYFGPGTRLLVL.

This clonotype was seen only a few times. CDR3 in amino acids: CSRGGGPNEQFF. DNA of the CDR3: TGCAGCCGAGGTGGTGGGCCTAATGAGCAGTTCTTC. The chain employs TRBV29-1 and TRBJ2-1; no reliable D call. Germline V lookup: CDR1 SQVTM, CDR2 ANQGSEA. V was shortened by 8 bases and J by 7 bases, with 15 bases between the two germline ends. This CDR3 is 12 amino acids long.

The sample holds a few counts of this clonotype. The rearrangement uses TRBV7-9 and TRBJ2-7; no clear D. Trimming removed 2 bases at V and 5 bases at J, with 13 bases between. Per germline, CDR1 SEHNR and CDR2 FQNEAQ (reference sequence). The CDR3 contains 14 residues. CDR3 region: CASSLSPGYHEQYF. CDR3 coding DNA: TGTGCCAGCAGCTTATCGCCCGGATACCACGAGCAGTACTTC.

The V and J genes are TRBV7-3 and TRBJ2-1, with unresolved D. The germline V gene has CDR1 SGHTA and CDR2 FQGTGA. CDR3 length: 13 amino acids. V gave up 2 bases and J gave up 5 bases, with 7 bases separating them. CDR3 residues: CASSLRQNNEQFF. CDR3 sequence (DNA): TGTGCCAGCAGCTTACGCCAGAACAATGAGCAGTTCTTC.

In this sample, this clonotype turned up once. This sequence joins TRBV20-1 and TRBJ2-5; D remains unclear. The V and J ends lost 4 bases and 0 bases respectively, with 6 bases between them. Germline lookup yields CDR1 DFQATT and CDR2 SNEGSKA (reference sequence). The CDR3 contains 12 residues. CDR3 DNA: TGCAGTGCTATTACATACCAAGAGACCCAGTACTTC. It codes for CSAITYQETQYF.

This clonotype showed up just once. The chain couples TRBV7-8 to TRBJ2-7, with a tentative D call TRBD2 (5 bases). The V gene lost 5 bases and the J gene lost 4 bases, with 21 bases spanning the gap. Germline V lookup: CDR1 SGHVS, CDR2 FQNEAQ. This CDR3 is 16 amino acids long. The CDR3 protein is CASSPPGRGFRYEQYF. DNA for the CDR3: TGTGCCAGCAGCCCCCCCGGCCGCGGGTTTAGGTACGAGCAGTACTTC.

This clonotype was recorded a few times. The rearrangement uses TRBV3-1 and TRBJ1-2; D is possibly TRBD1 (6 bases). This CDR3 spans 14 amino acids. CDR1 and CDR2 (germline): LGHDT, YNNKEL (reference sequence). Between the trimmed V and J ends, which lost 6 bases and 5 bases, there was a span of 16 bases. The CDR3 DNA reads TGTGCCAGCAGTATCGGGACAAGGAATTATGGCTACACCTTC. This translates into CASSIGTRNYGYTF. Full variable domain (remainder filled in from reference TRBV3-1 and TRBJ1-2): DTAVSQTPKYLVTQMGNDKSIKCEQNLGHDTMYWYKQDSKKFLKIMFSYNNKELIINETVPNRFSPKSPDKAHLNLHINSLELGDSAVYFCASSIGTRNYGYTFGSGTRLTVV.

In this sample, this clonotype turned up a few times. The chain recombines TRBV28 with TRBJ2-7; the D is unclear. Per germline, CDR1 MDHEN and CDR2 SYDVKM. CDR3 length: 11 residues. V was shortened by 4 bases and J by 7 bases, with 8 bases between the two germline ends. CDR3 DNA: TGTGCCAGCAGTTCCCGTCGGGAGCAGTACTTC. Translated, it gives CASSSRREQYF.

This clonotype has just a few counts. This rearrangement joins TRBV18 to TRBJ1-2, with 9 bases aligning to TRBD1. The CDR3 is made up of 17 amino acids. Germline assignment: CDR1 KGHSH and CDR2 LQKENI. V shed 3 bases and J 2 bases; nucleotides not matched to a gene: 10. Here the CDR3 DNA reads TGTGCCAGCTCACCTGGCCCAGACAGGGGGTTGAACTATGGCTACACCTTC. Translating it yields CASSPGPDRGLNYGYTF.

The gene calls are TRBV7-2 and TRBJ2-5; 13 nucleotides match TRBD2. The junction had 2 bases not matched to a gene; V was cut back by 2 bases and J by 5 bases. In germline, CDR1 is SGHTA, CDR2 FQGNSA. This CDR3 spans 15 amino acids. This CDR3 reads CASSLTSGRVETQYF. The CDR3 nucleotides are TGTGCCAGCAGCTTAACTAGCGGGAGGGTCGAGACCCAGTACTTC.

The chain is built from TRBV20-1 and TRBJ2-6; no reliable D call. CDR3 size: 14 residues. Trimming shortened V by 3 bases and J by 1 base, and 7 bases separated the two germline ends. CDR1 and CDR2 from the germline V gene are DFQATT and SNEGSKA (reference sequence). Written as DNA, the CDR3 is TGCAGTGCTAGTCTGAGTTCTGGGGCCAACGTCCTGACTTTC. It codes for CSASLSSGANVLTF.

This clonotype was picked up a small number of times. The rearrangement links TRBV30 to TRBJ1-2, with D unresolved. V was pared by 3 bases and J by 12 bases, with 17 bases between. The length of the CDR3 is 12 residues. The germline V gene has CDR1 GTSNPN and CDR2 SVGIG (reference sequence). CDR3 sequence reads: CAWSGLRVENTF. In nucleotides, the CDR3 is TGTGCCTGGAGCGGACTGAGGGTTGAGAACACCTTC.

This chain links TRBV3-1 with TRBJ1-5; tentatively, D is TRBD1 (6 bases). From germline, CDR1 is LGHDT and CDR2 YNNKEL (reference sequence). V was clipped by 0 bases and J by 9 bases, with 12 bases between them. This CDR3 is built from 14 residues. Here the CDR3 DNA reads TGTGCCAGCAGCCAAGACTTCGGACAGAGGCCCCAGCATTTT. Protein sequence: CASSQDFGQRPQHF.

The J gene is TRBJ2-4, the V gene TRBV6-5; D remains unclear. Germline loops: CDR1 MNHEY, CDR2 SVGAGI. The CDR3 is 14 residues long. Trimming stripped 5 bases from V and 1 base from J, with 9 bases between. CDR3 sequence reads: CASSPLLAKNIQYF. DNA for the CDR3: TGTGCCAGCAGTCCCCTGTTGGCCAAAAACATTCAGTACTTC.

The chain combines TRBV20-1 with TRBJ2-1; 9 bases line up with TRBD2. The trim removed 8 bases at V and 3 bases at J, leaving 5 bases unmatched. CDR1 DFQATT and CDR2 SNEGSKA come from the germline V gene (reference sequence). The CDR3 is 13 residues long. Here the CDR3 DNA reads TGCAGTACTTTGACTAGCGGCTACAATGAGCAGTTCTTC. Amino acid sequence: CSTLTSGYNEQFF.

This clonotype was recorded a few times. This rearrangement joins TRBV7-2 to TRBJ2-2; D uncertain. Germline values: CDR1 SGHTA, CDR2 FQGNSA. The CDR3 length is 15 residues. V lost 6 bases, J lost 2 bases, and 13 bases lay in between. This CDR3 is CASSQALGNTGELFF. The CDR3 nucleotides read TGTGCCAGCAGTCAAGCTCTGGGCAACACCGGGGAGCTGTTTTTT.

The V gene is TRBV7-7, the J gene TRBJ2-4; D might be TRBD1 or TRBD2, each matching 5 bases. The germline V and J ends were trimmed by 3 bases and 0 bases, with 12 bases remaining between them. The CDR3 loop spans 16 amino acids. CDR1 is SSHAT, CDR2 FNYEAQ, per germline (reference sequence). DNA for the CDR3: TGTGCCAGCAGCTTCACCGCCGGGACAGCCAAAAACATTCAGTACTTC. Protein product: CASSFTAGTAKNIQYF. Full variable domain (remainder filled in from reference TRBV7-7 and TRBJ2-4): GAGVSQSPRYKVTKRGQDVTLRCDPISSHATLYWYQQALGQGPEFLTYFNYEAQPDKSGLPSDRFSAERPEGSISTLTIQRTEQRDSAMYRCASSFTAGTAKNIQYFGAGTRLSVL.

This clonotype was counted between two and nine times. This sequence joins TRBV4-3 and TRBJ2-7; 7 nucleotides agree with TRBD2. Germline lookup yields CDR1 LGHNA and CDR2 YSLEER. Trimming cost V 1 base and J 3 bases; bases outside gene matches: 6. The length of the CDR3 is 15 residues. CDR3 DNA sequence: TGCGCCAGCAGCCAAGGGCGGGAGTGGAGCTACGAGCAGTACTTC. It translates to CASSQGREWSYEQYF.

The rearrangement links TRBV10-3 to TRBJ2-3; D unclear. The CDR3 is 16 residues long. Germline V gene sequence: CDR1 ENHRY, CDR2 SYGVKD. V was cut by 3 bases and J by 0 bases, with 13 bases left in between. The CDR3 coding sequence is TGTGCCATCAGTGACCCGGTCCTGGGTAGCACAGATACGCAGTATTTT. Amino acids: CAISDPVLGSTDTQYF.

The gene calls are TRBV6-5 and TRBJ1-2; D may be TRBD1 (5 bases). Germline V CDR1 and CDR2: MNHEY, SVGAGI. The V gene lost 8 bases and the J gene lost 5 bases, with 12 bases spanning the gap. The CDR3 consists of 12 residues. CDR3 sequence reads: CASGGREYGYTF. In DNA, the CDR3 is TGTGCCAGCGGAGGCAGGGAGTATGGCTACACCTTC.

This chain's CDR3 is CASGLPGHMNTEAFF. The CDR3 DNA follows: TGTGCCAGCGGGCTTCCCGGACACATGAACACTGAAGCTTTCTTT. This rearrangement joins TRBV6-2 or TRBV6-3 to TRBJ1-1; D is perhaps TRBD1 (5 bases). The CDR3 runs to 15 residues. Deletions cut 8 bases from V and 0 bases from J, with 16 bases between. Germline V gene lookup returns CDR1 MNHEY and CDR2 SVGEGT.

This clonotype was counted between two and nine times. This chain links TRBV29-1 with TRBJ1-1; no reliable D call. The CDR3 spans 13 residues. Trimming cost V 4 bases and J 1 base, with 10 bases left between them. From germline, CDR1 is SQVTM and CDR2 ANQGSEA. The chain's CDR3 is CSVVVRRNTEAFF. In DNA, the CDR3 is TGCAGCGTTGTGGTCCGACGGAACACTGAAGCTTTCTTT.

The CDR3 nucleotides read TGTGCCACCAGTGATTTCTACTCTGGGGCCAACGTCCTGACTTTC. It codes for CATSDFYSGANVLTF. This chain uses TRBV24-1 with TRBJ2-6; D gene ambiguous. CDR1 and CDR2 from the germline V gene are KGHDR and SFDVKD. The V end lost 1 base, the J end lost 0 bases, and 3 bases lay between the germline ends. This CDR3 region has 15 residues.

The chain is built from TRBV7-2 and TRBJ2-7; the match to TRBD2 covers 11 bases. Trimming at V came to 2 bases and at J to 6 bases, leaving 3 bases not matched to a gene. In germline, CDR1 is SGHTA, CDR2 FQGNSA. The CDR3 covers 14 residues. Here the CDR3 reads CASSLYLAGGEQYF. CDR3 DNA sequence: TGTGCCAGCAGCTTATACCTAGCGGGAGGCGAGCAGTACTTC.

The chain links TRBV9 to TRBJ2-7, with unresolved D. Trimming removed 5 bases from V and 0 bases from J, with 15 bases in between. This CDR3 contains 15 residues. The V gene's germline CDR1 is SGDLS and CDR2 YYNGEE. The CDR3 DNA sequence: TGTGCCAGCAGTTTCGGGCCCTCGGGCTCCTACGAGCAGTACTTC. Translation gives CASSFGPSGSYEQYF.

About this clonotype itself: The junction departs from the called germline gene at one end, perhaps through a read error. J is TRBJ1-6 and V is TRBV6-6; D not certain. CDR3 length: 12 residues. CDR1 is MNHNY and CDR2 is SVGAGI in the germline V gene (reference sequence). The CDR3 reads CASSGYNSLLHF. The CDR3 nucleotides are TGTGCCAGCAGTGGATATAATTCACTCCTCCACTTT.

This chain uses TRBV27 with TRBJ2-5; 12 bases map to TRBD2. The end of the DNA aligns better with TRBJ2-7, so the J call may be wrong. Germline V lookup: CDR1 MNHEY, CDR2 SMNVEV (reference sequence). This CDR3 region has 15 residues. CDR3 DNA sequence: TGTGCCAGCAAGATCCTAGCGGGAGGGCCTGGCGAGCAGTACTTC. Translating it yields CASKILAGGPGEQYF.

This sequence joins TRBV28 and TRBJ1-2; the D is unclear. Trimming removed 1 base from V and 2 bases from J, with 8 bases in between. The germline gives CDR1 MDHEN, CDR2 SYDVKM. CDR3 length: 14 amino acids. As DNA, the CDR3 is TGTGCCAGCAGTTTATCGGCGTTGAACTATGGCTACACCTTC. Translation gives CASSLSALNYGYTF.